The T cell receptor beta chain under discussion was sequenced for a study of blood T cell repertoires in COVID-19. Looking at the study overall: Sites across the United States, Italy and Spain contributed samples from acute and convalescent COVID-19. The analysed material was cDNA or gDNA that came from T cells, B-cell-depleted T cells, or PBMCs.

Profiled with immunoSEQ multiplex PCR; TCRdb holds only in-frame clones, not every one. The table shows 90,000 to 150,000 clones, with roughly 83% occurring only once. Source material: peripheral blood. The sequence came from a woman aged 80 or over with acute or convalescent COVID-19.

CDR3 DNA sequence: TGTGCCAGCAGTTTCGGATATGCGGGTAACACTGAAGCTTTCTTT. Protein sequence: CASSFGYAGNTEAFF. The rearrangement links TRBV28 to TRBJ1-1; D gene ambiguous. V lost 3 bases, J lost 2 bases, and 13 bases lay in between. This CDR3 has 15 amino acids. Germline CDR1 is MDHEN and CDR2 is SYDVKM.